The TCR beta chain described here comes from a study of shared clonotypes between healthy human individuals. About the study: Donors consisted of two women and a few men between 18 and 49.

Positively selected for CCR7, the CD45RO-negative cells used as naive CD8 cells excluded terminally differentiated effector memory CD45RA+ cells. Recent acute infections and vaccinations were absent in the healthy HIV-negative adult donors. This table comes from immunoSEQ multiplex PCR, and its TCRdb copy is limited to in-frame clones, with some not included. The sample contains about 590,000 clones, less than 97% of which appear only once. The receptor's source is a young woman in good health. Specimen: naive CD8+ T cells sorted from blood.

This CDR3 reads CASSSPDWASGSASGQFF. For the CDR3, the DNA is TGTGCCAGCTCCTCTCCCGACTGGGCTAGCGGGAGTGCGTCTGGGCAGTTCTTC. This chain links TRBV27 with TRBJ2-1; 10 positions match TRBD2. The germline CDR1 and CDR2 sequences are MNHEY and SMNVEV (reference sequence). The CDR3 contains 18 residues. J lost 12 bases, V lost 8 bases, and 25 bases had no gene match.